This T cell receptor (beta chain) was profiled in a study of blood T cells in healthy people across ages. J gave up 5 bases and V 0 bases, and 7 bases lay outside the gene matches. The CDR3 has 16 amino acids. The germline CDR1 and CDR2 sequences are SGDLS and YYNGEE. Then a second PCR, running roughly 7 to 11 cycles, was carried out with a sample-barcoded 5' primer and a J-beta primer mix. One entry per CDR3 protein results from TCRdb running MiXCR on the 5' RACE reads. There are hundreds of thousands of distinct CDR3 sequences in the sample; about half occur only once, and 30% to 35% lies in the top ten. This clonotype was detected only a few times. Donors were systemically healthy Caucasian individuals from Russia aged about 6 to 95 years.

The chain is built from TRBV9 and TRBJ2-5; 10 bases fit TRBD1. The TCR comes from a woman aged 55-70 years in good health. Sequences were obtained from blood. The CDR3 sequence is CASSVVATGGLETQYF. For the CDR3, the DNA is TGTGCCAGCAGCGTAGTGGCGACAGGGGGCTTGGAGACCCAGTACTTC.